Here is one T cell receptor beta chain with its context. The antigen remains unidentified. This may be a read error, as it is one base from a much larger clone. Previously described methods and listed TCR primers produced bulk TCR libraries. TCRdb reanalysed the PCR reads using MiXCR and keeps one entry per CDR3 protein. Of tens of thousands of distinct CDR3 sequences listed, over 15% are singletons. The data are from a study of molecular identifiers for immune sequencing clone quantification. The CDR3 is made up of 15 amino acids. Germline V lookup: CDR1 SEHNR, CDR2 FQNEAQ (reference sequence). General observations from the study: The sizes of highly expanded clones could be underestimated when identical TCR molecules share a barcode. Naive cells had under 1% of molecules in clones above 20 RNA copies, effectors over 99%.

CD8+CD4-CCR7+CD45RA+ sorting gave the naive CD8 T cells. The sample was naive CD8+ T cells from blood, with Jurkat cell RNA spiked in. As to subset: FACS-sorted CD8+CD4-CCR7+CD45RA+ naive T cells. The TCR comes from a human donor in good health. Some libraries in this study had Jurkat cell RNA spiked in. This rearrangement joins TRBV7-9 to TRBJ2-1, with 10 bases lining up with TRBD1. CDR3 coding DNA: TGTGCCAGCGGCTTGGGGACAGGGGTTTACAATGAGCAGTTCTTC. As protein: CASGLGTGVYNEQFF.